This TCR beta chain came from a study of naive and memory T cell subsets listed by TCRdb under 2017. For the study in its entirety: Sorted naive and memory T cell subsets from peripheral blood were analyzed in the study using a UMI-based, open-source pipeline for TCR alpha and beta sequencing. The results of the functional CMV T cell responses matched the IgG serology results in every case. RNA was DNase-treated and reverse transcribed with TCR constant-region primers, mostly using SuperScript III.

In the germline V gene, CDR1 corresponds to LGHNA and CDR2 to YSLEER. The CDR3 measures 16 amino acids from cysteine to phenylalanine. Here the CDR3 DNA is all that survives: 48 bases in frame from base 1. From V the trimming removes 1 base and from J it removes 4 bases, while the gene matches leave 8 bases of the junction unaccounted for. Concerning this clonotype itself: Its antigen is still unknown. Base qualities are not provided; no much larger clone lies one nucleotide away.

The paper's findings and limits, for the study overall: RNA-based TCR counts may be influenced by expression changes linked to T cell activation and differentiation. A clonotype was defined as a single alpha or beta chain sequence rather than as a paired alpha/beta receptor. Once error correction was done, more than 90% of naive TCR sequences showed up just once, which made the naive abundance distributions much steeper than those of the memory subsets. TCR abundance followed a power law whose exponent differed between naive and memory subsets but was consistent across the three individuals. Naive repertoires, especially CD8, contained a few larger clonotypes, possibly memory cells re-expressing CD45RA. The repertoire findings for the naive and memory subsets could not be validated against a ground truth, as none was available. In both CD4 and CD8 cells, a rise in Gini index and a fall in Shannon and inverse Simpson diversity were observed from naive through CM, EM and EMRA.

Libraries were made using UMI-ligation and nested PCR. The beta constant-region primer consisted of an equimolar mixture of two oligonucleotides that together covered TRBC1 and TRBC2. The ligated cDNA went through four rounds of PCR with nested alpha and beta constant-region primers together with the SP2 primer. A single-stranded oligonucleotide containing the SP2 primer and a 12-nucleotide UMI was joined to the 3' end of the cDNA by T4 RNA ligase 1. Incubation of the ligation reaction was carried out at 16 degrees C for about 20-24 hours. PCR2 was typically performed as a SYBR Green qPCR and was stopped at a predetermined threshold so that over-amplification was prevented. All purifications after the first were performed with Agencourt AMPure XP magnetic beads. Library quantification was done by Qubit, followed by a TapeStation check on which the main peak was expected at around 650 bp. Pooled libraries were sequenced on an Illumina MiSeq using v2 2x251 paired-end kits, and typically 1-2 million reads were obtained per sample. Each sample library was pooled at 4 nM, and roughly 4.5-7% PhiX was included to improve cluster recognition. Per the source publication's procedure: FASTQ reads processed by Demultiplexor were assigned V and J genes by Decombinator through tag matching that tolerated a single base-pair mismatch. Collapsinator relied on UMIs to fix sequencing errors as well as frequency errors caused by PCR heterogeneity. TCRs were translated and CDR3s were extracted from the conserved cysteine to the FGXG phenylalanine by CDR3Translator, with non-productive sequences being flagged. Gini, Shannon entropy and inverse Simpson indices were calculated on repertoires that had been subsampled to equal numbers of UMI-defined TCRs. Within the linear range, a power law was fitted to clonotype abundance distributions using maximum likelihood. For one naive CD8 sample, the pipeline and MIGEC produced similar UMI counts, unique TCR numbers and clonal distributions. In one analysis, naive TCRs that were also found in any memory subset of the same donor were excluded from the naive repertoire. Repertoires were searched for around 8,000 CMV-associated CDR3 sequences compiled from VDJdb and a published dataset. Starting from the raw public reads, TCRdb applied fastp trimming at Q25, assembled clones with MiXCR and retained in-frame beta chains. Entries that share a CDR3 protein sequence are merged under the most common genes and DNA. The V and J calls here are based on TCRdb, not the publication. This sample has 95,000 to 110,000 distinct CDR3 sequences in its table, and about 14% of those were observed once. The ten largest account for about 3% of the sample.

Separate amplification of TCR alpha and beta chain libraries was performed from the second PCR step onward. The CMV status of each donor was determined by measuring IFNgamma production from CD4+ T cells after fresh PBMCs had been stimulated overnight with CMV viral lysate. CD4 T cells were positively selected with Miltenyi beads, followed by positive selection of CD8 T cells from the CD4-negative fraction. Cells were stained for CD3, CD4, CD8, CD45RA, CD27 and a live/dead dye and were sorted on a BD Aria II into four subsets based on CD45RA and CD27. A few healthy volunteers provided blood, and the blood of each volunteer was split into CD4 and CD8 T cells and then into four differentiation subsets. Approximately 120 ml of peripheral blood was taken from each donor, and PBMC were separated by density-gradient centrifugation on Ficoll-Paque PLUS. Sorted cells were lysed in RLT buffer, and RNA was extracted with a Qiagen RNeasy kit and stored at -80°C.

The sequencing sample was made of naive CD8+ T cells from blood. The cell subset or site tag for this specimen amounts to: naive T cells, CD45RA high CD27+. This chain joins TRBV4-3 to TRBJ2-3, with 7 junctional bases fitting TRBD2. The receptor was derived from a human donor in good health. The nucleotides read TGCGCCAGCAGCCAAGGTAGTCTAGCGGAGGCAGATACGCAGTATTTT. This translates into CASSQGSLAEADTQYF.